The present entry profiles one T cell receptor beta chain with its context. TCR beta chains were sequenced at survey level with immunoSEQ. TCRdb keeps only in-frame clones here, not all; method: immunoSEQ multiplex PCR. The table has 45,000 to 60,000 clones, over 90% seen once. There are 15 residues in the CDR3. CDR1 MNHEY and CDR2 SMNVEV come from the germline V gene (reference sequence). J was trimmed by 0 bases and V by 4 bases; bases with no gene match: 2. The rearrangement uses TRBV27 and TRBJ1-5; 8 bases map to TRBD1. The sequenced material came from PBMCs. The origin of this receptor is a man aged 35-49 years with rheumatoid arthritis. The DNA for the CDR3 is TGTGCCAGCAGTTCGACAGGGGATAGCAATCAGCCCCAGCATTTT. It specifies CASSSTGDSNQPQHF.